This section outlines one T cell receptor beta chain sequence together with its context. Once sorted, CD4+ cells from roughly 5 patients yielded CD25+CD127- cells. The data derive from a study of CD8+ T cells in alopecia areata. The CDR3 totals 18 residues. From germline, CDR1 is LNHDA and CDR2 SQIVND (reference sequence). V was shortened by 5 bases and J by 2 bases, with 25 bases between the two germline ends. Extracted RNA was reverse transcribed into cDNA, the sequencing template. Repertoires were generated with immunoSEQ multiplex PCR, while TCRdb's copy carries only in-frame clones and drops some. The top ten clones hold 3.5% to 5.5% of a sample with some 20,000 clones, around 67% of them seen once.

The sequence was obtained from a human donor with alopecia areata. The chain recombines TRBV19 with TRBJ2-7; D is perhaps TRBD1 or TRBD2 (5 bases each). The sample comprised CD4+ Tregs sorted from blood. CDR3 in DNA: TGTGCCAGTAGTCCACGCACCGGGGCGCGCGGAAACACCTACGAGCAGTACTTC. Amino acids: CASSPRTGARGNTYEQYF.